What follows is one TCR beta chain and its context. The data stem from a study of blood T cell repertoires in COVID-19. CDR3 length: 14 residues. Germline V lookup: CDR1 LNHDA, CDR2 SQIVND (reference sequence). Trimming left V 6 bases short and J 9 bases short, with 15 bases between. Profiled with immunoSEQ multiplex PCR; TCRdb holds only in-frame clones, not every one. In the table there are roughly 110,000 clones, about 79% of which are singletons. The chain links TRBV19 to TRBJ1-6; maybe TRBD1 (6 bases). What was sequenced was peripheral blood. The source of this sequence is a man older than 75 with COVID-19, enrolled during active disease. The CDR3, as DNA: TGTGCCAGTAGCGAGAGTCAGGGGTTTTCACCCCTCCACTTT. Translation: CASSESQGFSPLHF. The whole variable domain, filled in from reference TRBV19 and TRBJ1-6, reads DGGITQSPKYLFRKEGQNVTLSCEQNLNHDAMYWYRQDPGQGLRLIYYSQIVNDFQKGDIAEGYSVSREKKESFPLTVTSAQKNPTAFYLCASSESQGFSPLHFGNGTRLTVT.